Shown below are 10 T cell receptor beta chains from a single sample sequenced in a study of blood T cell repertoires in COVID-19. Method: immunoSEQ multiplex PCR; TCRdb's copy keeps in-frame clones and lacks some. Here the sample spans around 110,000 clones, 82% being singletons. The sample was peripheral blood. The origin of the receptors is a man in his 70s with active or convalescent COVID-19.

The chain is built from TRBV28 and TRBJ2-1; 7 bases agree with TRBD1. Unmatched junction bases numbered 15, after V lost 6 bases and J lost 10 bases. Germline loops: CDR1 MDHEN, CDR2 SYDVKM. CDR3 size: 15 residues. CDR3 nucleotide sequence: TGTGCCAGCAGCATGACCGACAGGGCAGGCAGCGAGCAGTTCTTC. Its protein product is CASSMTDRAGSEQFF.

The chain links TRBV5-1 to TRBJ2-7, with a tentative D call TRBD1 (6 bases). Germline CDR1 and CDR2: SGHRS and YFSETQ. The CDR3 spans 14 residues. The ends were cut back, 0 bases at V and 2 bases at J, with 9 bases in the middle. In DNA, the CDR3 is TGCGCCAGCAGCTTGGCCCAGGGGCCCTACGAGCAGTACTTC. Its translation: CASSLAQGPYEQYF. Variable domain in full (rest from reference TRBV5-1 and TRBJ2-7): KAGVTQTPRYLIKTRGQQVTLSCSPISGHRSVSWYQQTPGQGLQFLFEYFSETQRNKGNFPGRFSGRQFSNSRSEMNVSTLELGDSALYLCASSLAQGPYEQYFGPGTRLTVT.

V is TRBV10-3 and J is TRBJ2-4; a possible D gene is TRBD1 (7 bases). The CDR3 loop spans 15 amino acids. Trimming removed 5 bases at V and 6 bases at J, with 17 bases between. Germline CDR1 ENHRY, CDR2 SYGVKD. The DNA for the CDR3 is TGTGCCATCAGTCACGGAGGGGGACAGTTAAACATTCAGTACTTC. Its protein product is CAISHGGGQLNIQYF.

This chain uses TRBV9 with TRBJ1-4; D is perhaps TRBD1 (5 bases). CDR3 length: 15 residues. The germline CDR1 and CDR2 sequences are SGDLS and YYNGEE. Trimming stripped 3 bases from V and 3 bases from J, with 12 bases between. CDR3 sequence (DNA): TGTGCCAGCAGCGGCCAGGGTCTTGCTAATGAAAAACTGTTTTTT. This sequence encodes CASSGQGLANEKLFF.

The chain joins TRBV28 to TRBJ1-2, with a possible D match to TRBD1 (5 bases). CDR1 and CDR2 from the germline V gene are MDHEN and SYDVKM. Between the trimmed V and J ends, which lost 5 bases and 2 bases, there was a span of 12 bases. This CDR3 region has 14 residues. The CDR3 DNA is TGTGCCAGCAGTCAGACAGTCCCCAACTATGGCTACACCTTC. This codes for CASSQTVPNYGYTF.

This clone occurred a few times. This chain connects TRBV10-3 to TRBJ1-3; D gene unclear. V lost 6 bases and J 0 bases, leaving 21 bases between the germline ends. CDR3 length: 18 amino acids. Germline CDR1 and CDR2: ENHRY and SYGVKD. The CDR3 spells CAIRPLELPGDSGNTIYF. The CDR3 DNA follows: TGTGCCATCAGACCCCTCGAGCTCCCGGGAGACTCTGGAAACACCATATATTTT.

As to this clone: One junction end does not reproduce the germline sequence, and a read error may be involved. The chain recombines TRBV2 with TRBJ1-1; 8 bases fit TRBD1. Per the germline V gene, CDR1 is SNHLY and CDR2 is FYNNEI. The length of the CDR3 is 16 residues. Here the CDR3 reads CASREGTGLMNTEAFF. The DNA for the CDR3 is TGTGCCAGCAGGGAAGGGACAGGCCTCATGAACACTGAAGCTTTCTTT.

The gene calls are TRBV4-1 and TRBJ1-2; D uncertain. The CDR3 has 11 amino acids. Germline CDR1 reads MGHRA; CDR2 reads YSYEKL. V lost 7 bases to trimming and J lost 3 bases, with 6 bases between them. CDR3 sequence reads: CASKGDYGYTF. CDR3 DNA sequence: TGCGCCAGCAAAGGAGACTATGGCTACACCTTC.

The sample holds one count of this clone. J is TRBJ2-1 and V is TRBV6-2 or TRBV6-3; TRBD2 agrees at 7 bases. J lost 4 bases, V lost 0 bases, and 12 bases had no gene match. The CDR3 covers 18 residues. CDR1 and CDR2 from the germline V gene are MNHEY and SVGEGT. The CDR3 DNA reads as TGTGCCAGCAGTTACTCTAGGGCTAGCGGCCGTACTTACAATGAGCAGTTCTTC. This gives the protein CASSYSRASGRTYNEQFF.

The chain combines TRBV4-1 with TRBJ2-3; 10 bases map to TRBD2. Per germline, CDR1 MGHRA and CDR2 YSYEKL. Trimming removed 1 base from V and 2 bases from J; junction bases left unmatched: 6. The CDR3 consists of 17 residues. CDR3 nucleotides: TGCGCCAGCAGCCAAGCGGGACTAGCGAAACTCACAGATACGCAGTATTTT. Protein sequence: CASSQAGLAKLTDTQYF.